These 3 T cell receptor beta chains share one sample of origin, sequenced in a study of blood T cells in healthy people across ages. A sample-barcoded 5' primer and a J-beta primer mix were used in a second PCR of about 6 to 11 cycles. TCRdb re-called the 5' RACE reads with MiXCR, one entry per CDR3 protein. The sample shows 750,000 to 1,000,000 distinct CDR3 sequences, about 28% of them seen only once. The data also belong to a second study, concerning T cells of mothers and their children.

The sequencing input was blood. The receptors originated from a woman in her forties in good health.

The chain has TRBV12-3 or TRBV12-4 and TRBJ1-2; 8 bases match TRBD1. J was trimmed by 3 bases and V by 6 bases; bases with no gene match: 6. CDR3 length: 14 residues. The CDR3 loop reads CASRVGQDYYGYTF. DNA for the CDR3: TGTGCCAGCAGAGTGGGACAGGATTACTATGGCTACACCTTC.

This clonotype was seen more than once but under ten times. The chain is built from TRBV4-1 and TRBJ2-7; unclear D gene. This CDR3 comprises 15 residues. Germline CDR1 MGHRA, CDR2 YSYEKL. With 5 bases removed from V and 3 bases from J, the gap between germline ends came to 17 bases. The CDR3 region has the DNA TGCGCCAGCAGCGCGACGTGGCCCAGTGACTACGAGCAGTACTTC. Protein sequence: CASSATWPSDYEQYF.

This clonotype was observed at least ten times. CDR3 DNA sequence: TGCGCCAGCAGCGTCGGGACACAATATGAAGCTTTCTTT. Its protein product is CASSVGTQYEAFF. The chain recombines TRBV5-1 with TRBJ1-1; possible D gene TRBD1, 6 bases. The CDR3 loop spans 13 amino acids. Trimming left V 4 bases short and J 7 bases short, with 14 bases between. Germline CDR1 and CDR2: SGHRS and YFSETQ.